These T cell receptor beta chains were read from a single sample in a study of blood T cell repertoires in COVID-19. TCRdb's table, derived via immunoSEQ multiplex PCR, lists solely in-frame clones and lacks some. The repertoire holds about 140,000 clones, approximately 81% seen once, with almost 8.5% in the top ten. What was sequenced was peripheral blood. The origin of the receptors is a woman aged 60-75 years with active or convalescent COVID-19. Each CDR3 is given with its conserved first and last residue. The order of the fields is clone size, V gene, D gene, J gene, CDR3 protein, CDR3 DNA. D genes are given only for firm matches. Where a row states a size, it is once, few, many or the class of an expanded clone; other rows omit it.

NA	TRBV4-3	TRBD2	TRBJ2-1	CASSQGGLYNEQFF	TGCGCCAGCAGCCAAGGGGGACTATACAATGAGCAGTTCTTC
NA	TRBV7-9	TRBD1	TRBJ2-5	CASSLRTGGMETQYF	TGTGCCAGCAGCTTACGGACAGGGGGCATGGAGACCCAGTACTTC
NA	TRBV6-5	TRBD1	TRBJ2-1	CASRDLTGAGEQFF	TGTGCCAGCAGAGATTTGACAGGGGCCGGGGAGCAGTTCTTC
NA	TRBV7-3	NA	TRBJ1-1	CASSTNAGADTEAFF	TGTGCCAGCAGCACAAACGCAGGGGCTGATACTGAAGCTTTCTTT
NA	TRBV28	TRBD1	TRBJ1-5	CASSSGQGKFQPQHF	TGTGCCAGCAGTTCCGGACAGGGCAAGTTCCAGCCCCAGCATTTT
NA	TRBV18	TRBD1	TRBJ1-3	CASSPRTGQYGNTIYF	TGTGCCAGCTCACCCCGGACAGGGCAGTATGGAAACACCATATATTTT
NA	TRBV5-6	NA	TRBJ2-7	CASSPGQSYEQYF	TGTGCCAGCAGCCCCGGACAGTCCTACGAGCAGTACTTC
few	TRBV5-6	NA	TRBJ2-4	CASTSNREGKAKNIQYF	TGTGCCAGCACCTCGAACAGGGAAGGTAAAGCCAAAAACATTCAGTACTTC
once	TRBV25-1	NA	TRBJ1-4	CASSRGGDEKLFF	TGTGCCAGCAGTAGAGGGGGAGATGAAAAACTGTTTTTT
NA	TRBV5-1	NA	TRBJ2-2	CASSLGHTGELFF	TGCGCCAGCAGCTTGGGGCACACCGGGGAGCTGTTTTTT
NA	TRBV29-1	NA	TRBJ1-1	CSVAYTEAFF	TGCAGCGTTGCGTACACTGAAGCTTTCTTT
NA	TRBV2	NA	TRBJ2-3	CASSDGGRGTDTQYF	TGTGCCAGCAGCGACGGGGGGCGAGGCACAGATACGCAGTATTTT
NA	TRBV5-4	NA	TRBJ1-6	CASSLSTGDNSPLHF	TGTGCCAGCAGCTTGTCGACGGGTGATAATTCACCCCTCCACTTT
NA	TRBV2	TRBD1	TRBJ1-1	CASARGSTEAFF	TGTGCCAGTGCCAGGGGGTCCACTGAAGCTTTCTTT
NA	TRBV10-2	NA	TRBJ1-5	CASRAGSNQPQHF	TGCGCCAGCAGAGCAGGGTCCAATCAGCCCCAGCATTTT
NA	TRBV9	NA	TRBJ2-2	CASSVELAPDTGELFF	TGTGCCAGCAGCGTAGAACTAGCTCCGGACACCGGGGAGCTGTTTTTT
once	TRBV28	NA	TRBJ1-2	CASVLGGDYGYTF	TGTGCCAGCGTTCTCGGGGGAGACTATGGCTACACCTTC
few	TRBV6-2/TRBV6-3	TRBD1	TRBJ1-2	CASSYESQTGVDIGYTF	TGTGCCAGCAGTTACGAGAGTCAAACAGGGGTTGATATCGGCTACACCTTC
NA	TRBV10-3	NA	TRBJ1-5	CAISVSGESNQPQHF	TGTGCCATCAGTGTGAGCGGAGAGAGCAATCAGCCCCAGCATTTT
NA	TRBV28	TRBD2	TRBJ2-1	CASSLGGGKYNEQFF	TGTGCCAGCAGTTTGGGCGGGGGAAAGTATAATGAGCAGTTCTTC
NA	TRBV5-1	NA	TRBJ2-2	CASSLGPSGELFF	TGCGCCAGCAGCTTGGGTCCTTCCGGGGAGCTGTTTTTT
NA	TRBV4-3	NA	TRBJ1-2	CASSRDILPYGYTF	TGCGCCAGCAGCCGGGACATCCTTCCCTATGGCTACACCTTC
NA	TRBV19	NA	TRBJ2-3	CASKNGGLGTDTQYF	TGTGCCAGTAAAAACGGGGGATTGGGCACAGATACGCAGTATTTT
NA	TRBV19	NA	TRBJ1-1	CASSTIEAPNTEAFF	TGTGCCAGTAGTACGATAGAGGCCCCGAACACTGAAGCTTTCTTT
once	TRBV5-1	TRBD1	TRBJ1-6	CASSLDRGYNSPLHF	TGCGCCAGCAGTCTCGACAGGGGTTATAATTCACCCCTCCACTTT
NA	TRBV5-4	TRBD1	TRBJ1-3	CASSSTGQGGNTIYF	TGTGCCAGCAGCTCTACCGGACAGGGCGGAAACACCATATATTTT
NA	TRBV19	TRBD1	TRBJ2-1	CASGPGTGDYNEQFF	TGTGCCAGTGGTCCCGGGACAGGGGACTACAATGAGCAGTTCTTC
NA	TRBV5-1	NA	TRBJ1-5	CASSLDGRGEAQHF	TGCGCCAGCAGCTTGGACGGCAGGGGCGAGGCCCAGCATTTT
NA	TRBV2	TRBD1	TRBJ2-3	CASSEGQGVLTDTQYF	TGTGCCAGCAGTGAAGGTCAGGGGGTTTTGACAGATACGCAGTATTTT
NA	TRBV19	NA	TRBJ2-5	CASSSVGSVETQYF	TGTGCCAGTAGTAGCGTGGGGAGCGTAGAGACCCAGTACTTC